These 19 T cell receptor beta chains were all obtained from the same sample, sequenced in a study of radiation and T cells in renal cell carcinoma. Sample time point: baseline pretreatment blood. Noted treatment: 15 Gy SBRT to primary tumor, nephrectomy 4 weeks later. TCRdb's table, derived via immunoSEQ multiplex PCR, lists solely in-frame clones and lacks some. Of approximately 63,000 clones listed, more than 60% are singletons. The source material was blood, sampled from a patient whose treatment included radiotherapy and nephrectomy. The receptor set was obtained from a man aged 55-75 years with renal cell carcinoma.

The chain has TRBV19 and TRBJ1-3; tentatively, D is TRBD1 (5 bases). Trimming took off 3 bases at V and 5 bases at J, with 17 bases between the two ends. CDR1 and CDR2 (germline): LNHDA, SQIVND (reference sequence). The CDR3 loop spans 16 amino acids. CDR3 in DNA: TGTGCCAGTAGTATGTGGTGGGACTCCGATCGAAACACCATATATTTT. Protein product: CASSMWWDSDRNTIYF.

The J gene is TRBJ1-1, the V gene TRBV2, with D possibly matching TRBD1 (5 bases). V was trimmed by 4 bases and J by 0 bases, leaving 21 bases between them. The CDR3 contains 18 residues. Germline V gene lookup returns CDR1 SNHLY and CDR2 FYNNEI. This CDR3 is CASSGPGRRGLMNTEAFF. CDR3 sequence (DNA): TGTGCCAGCAGTGGTCCCGGGCGGAGGGGATTAATGAACACTGAAGCTTTCTTT. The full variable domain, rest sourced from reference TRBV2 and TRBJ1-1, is EPEVTQTPSHQVTQMGQEVILRCVPISNHLYFYWYRQILGQKVEFLVSFYNNEISEKSEIFDDQFSVERPDGSNFTLKIRSTKLEDSAMYFCASSGPGRRGLMNTEAFFGQGTRLTVV.

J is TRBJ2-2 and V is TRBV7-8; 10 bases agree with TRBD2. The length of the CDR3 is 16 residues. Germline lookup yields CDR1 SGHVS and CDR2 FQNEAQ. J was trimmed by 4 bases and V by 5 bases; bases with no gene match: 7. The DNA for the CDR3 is TGTGCCAGCAGCCCCGGACTAGCGGCGGGCACCGGGGAGCTGTTTTTT. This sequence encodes CASSPGLAAGTGELFF.

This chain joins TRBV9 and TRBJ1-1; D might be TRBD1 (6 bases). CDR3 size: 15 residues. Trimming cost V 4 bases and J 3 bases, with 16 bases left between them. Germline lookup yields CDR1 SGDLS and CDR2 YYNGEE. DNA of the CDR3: TGTGCCAGCAGCATGGGGGGGCGCCTTGACACTGAAGCTTTCTTT. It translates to CASSMGGRLDTEAFF.

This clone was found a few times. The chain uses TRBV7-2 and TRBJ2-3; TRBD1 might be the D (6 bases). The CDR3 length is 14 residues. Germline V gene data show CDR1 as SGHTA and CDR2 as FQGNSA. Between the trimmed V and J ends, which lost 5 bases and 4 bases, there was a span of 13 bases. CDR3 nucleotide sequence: TGTGCCAGCAGCCCTGGGACATCGGCAGATACGCAGTATTTT. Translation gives CASSPGTSADTQYF.

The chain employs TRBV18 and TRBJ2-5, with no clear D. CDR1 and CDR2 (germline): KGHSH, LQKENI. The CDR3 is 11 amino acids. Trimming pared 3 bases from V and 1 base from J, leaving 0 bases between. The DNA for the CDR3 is TGTGCCAGCTCACCCCAAGAGACCCAGTACTTC. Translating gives CASSPQETQYF.

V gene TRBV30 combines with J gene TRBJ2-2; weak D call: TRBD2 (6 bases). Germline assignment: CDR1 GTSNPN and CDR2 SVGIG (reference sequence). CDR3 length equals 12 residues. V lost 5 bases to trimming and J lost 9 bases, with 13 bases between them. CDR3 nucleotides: TGTGCCTGGTCCCCTGGAGGGTGGGAGCTGTTTTTT. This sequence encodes CAWSPGGWELFF.

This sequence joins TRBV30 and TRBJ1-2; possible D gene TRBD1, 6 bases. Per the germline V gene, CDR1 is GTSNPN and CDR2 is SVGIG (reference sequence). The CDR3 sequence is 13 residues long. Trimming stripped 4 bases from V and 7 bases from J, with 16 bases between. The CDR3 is CAWITNREGGYTF. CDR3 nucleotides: TGTGCCTGGATTACCAACAGGGAAGGTGGCTACACCTTC.

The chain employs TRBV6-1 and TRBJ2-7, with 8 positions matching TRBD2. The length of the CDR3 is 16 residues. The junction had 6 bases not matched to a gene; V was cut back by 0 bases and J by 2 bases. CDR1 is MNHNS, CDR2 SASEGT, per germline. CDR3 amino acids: CASSEAWVAGTYEQYV. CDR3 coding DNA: TGTGCCAGCAGTGAAGCGTGGGTAGCGGGGACCTACGAGCAGTACGTC.

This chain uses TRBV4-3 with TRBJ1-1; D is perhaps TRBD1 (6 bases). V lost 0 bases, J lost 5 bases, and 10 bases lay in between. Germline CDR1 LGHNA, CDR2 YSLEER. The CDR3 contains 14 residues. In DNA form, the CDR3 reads TGCGCCAGCAGCCAAGAGAACAGGGAGACTGAAGCTTTCTTT. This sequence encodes CASSQENRETEAFF.

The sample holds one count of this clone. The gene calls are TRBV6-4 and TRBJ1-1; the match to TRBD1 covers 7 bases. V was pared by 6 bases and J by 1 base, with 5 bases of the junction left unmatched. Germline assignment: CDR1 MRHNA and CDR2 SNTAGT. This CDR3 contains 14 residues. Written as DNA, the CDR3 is TGTGCCAGCAGCGACAGGGATTCGAACACTGAAGCTTTCTTT. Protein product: CASSDRDSNTEAFF.

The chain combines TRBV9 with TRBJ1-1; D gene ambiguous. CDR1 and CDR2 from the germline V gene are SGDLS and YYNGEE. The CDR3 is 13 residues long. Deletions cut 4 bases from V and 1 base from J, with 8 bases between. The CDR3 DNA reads TGTGCCAGCAGCCTGCGACAGAACACTGAAGCTTTCTTT. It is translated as CASSLRQNTEAFF.

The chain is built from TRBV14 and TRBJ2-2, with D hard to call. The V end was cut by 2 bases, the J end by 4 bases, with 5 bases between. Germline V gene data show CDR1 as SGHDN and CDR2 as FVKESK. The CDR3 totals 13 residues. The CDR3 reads CASSQLRTGELFF. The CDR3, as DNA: TGTGCCAGCAGCCAACTCCGCACCGGGGAGCTGTTTTTT.

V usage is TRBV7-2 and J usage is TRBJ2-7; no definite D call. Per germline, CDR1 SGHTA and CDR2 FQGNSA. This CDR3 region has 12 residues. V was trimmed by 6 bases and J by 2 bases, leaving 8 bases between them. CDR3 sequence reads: CASSFQAYEQYF. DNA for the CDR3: TGTGCCAGCAGTTTCCAGGCCTACGAGCAGTACTTC.

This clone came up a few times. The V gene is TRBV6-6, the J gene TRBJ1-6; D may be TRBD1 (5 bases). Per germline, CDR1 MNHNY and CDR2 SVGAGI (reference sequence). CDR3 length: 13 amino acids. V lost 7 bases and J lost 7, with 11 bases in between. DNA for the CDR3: TGTGCCAGCAAGGGGCAGGAAAATTCACCCCTCCACTTT. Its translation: CASKGQENSPLHF.

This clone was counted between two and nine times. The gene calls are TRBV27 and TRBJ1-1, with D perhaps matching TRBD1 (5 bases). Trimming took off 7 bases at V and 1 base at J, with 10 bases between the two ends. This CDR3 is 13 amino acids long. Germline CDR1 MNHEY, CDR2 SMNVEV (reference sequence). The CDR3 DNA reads TGTGCCAGCAAGGGGACGGAGAACACTGAAGCTTTCTTT. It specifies CASKGTENTEAFF.

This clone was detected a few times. This CDR3 reads CASSVRRWGTEAFF. The CDR3 region has the DNA TGTGCCAGCAGCGTGCGAAGATGGGGGACTGAAGCTTTCTTT. The V and J genes are TRBV7-8 and TRBJ1-1; weak D call: TRBD1 (5 bases). Trimming cost V 5 bases and J 5 bases, with 15 bases left between them. The V gene's germline CDR1 is SGHVS and CDR2 FQNEAQ. The CDR3 spans 14 residues.

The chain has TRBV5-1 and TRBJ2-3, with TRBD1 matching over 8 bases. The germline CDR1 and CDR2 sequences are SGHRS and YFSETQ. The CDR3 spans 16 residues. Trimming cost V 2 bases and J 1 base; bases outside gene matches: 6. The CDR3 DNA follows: TGCGCCAGCAGCTTTGTCGGGACAGGAGGCACAGATACGCAGTATTTT. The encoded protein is CASSFVGTGGTDTQYF.

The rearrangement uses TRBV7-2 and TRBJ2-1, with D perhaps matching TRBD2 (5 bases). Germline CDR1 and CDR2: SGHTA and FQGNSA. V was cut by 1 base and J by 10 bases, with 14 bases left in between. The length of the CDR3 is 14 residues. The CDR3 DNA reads TGTGCCAGCAGCTTAGAGTCCGGACTGGGAGAGCAGTTCTTC. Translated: CASSLESGLGEQFF.